These 30 T cell receptor beta chains came from one sample sequenced in a study of blood T cell repertoires in COVID-19. TCRdb's copy holds only in-frame clones and misses some; the assay was immunoSEQ multiplex PCR. The sample has 290,000 or so clones, 70% to 90% seen once; the top ten hold roughly 1.3%. Sequencing was done on a sample of peripheral blood. Receptors originate from a man aged 70 or older with acute or convalescent COVID-19.

Comments on this clone: Other DNA sequences within the sample encode an identical CDR3. The V call is TRBV19, the J call TRBJ2-1; 10 bases agree with TRBD1. Germline V gene lookup returns CDR1 LNHDA and CDR2 SQIVND (reference sequence). The CDR3 extends over 15 amino acids. V gave up 3 bases and J gave up 2 bases; unmatched junction bases: 1. The CDR3 region has the DNA TGTGCCAGTAGTATCGGGACAGGGGCCTACAATGAGCAGTTCTTC. Protein: CASSIGTGAYNEQFF.

The chain has TRBV20-1 and TRBJ2-7; the match to TRBD2 covers 10 bases. Germline lookup yields CDR1 DFQATT and CDR2 SNEGSKA (reference sequence). J lost 4 bases, V lost 3 bases, and 12 bases had no gene match. The CDR3 totals 16 residues. CDR3 bases: TGCAGTGCTAGTACGCCTAGCGGGGGCCTAGTATACGAGCAGTACTTC. Encoded protein: CSASTPSGGLVYEQYF.

The rearrangement joins TRBV6-1 to TRBJ1-6; no firm D call. Trimming removed 0 bases at V and 10 bases at J, with 13 bases between. Germline V gene lookup returns CDR1 MNHNS and CDR2 SASEGT. CDR3 length: 15 amino acids. CDR3 sequence: CASSEAPGFQSPLHF. In DNA form, the CDR3 reads TGTGCCAGCAGTGAAGCGCCGGGATTCCAATCACCCCTCCACTTT.

Remarks on this clone: Different DNA sequences within this sample yield the same CDR3. The chain recombines TRBV18 with TRBJ1-5, with 7 bases matching TRBD1. CDR3 size: 14 residues. The germline V gene encodes CDR1 KGHSH and CDR2 LQKENI. V shed 6 bases and J 2 bases; nucleotides not matched to a gene: 4. The CDR3 loop is CASSPGTGNQPQHF. In nucleotides, the CDR3 is TGTGCCAGCTCGCCCGGGACAGGCAATCAGCCCCAGCATTTT.

The DNA of the CDR3 is TGTGCCAGCAGCTCGGGGACAGTAAATGAAAAACTGTTTTTT. It is translated as CASSSGTVNEKLFF. The V and J genes are TRBV5-6 and TRBJ1-4; 7 bases are shared with TRBD1. V was pared by 3 bases and J by 5 bases, with 4 bases of the junction left unmatched. The length of the CDR3 is 14 residues. Germline V lookup: CDR1 SGHDT, CDR2 YYEEEE.

The rearrangement links TRBV4-2 to TRBJ2-2; D is possibly TRBD2 (5 bases). Germline V CDR1 and CDR2: LGHNA, YNFKEQ. The CDR3 is 15 residues long. V was shortened by 4 bases and J by 1 base, with 10 bases between the two germline ends. DNA of the CDR3: TGTGCCAGCAGCCGCGAGACTAAGAACACCGGGGAGCTGTTTTTT. Amino acid sequence: CASSRETKNTGELFF.

The rearrangement joins TRBV5-1 to TRBJ2-5, with TRBD2 as a possible D gene (5 bases). Trimming left V 0 bases short and J 5 bases short, with 11 bases between. The CDR3 extends over 14 amino acids. Germline V lookup: CDR1 SGHRS, CDR2 YFSETQ. This CDR3 reads CASSLVPGSETQYF. The DNA for the CDR3 is TGCGCCAGCAGCTTGGTGCCTGGGAGCGAGACCCAGTACTTC.

This clone was detected only once. The V call is TRBV6-2 or TRBV6-3, the J call TRBJ2-2; 7 nucleotides match TRBD1. The CDR3 is 17 residues long. V shed 0 bases and J 0 bases; nucleotides not matched to a gene: 4. From germline, CDR1 is MNHEY and CDR2 SVGEGT. DNA of the CDR3: TGTGCCAGCAGTTACTCCTCCGGGACAGCGAACACCGGGGAGCTGTTTTTT. Translation gives CASSYSSGTANTGELFF.

The chain employs TRBV9 and TRBJ1-1, with D possibly TRBD1 on 5 matching bases. Germline values: CDR1 SGDLS, CDR2 YYNGEE. V lost 0 bases, J lost 0 bases, and 9 bases lay in between. This CDR3 region has 15 residues. DNA of the CDR3: TGTGCCAGCAGCGTAGACCCAGGGCTGAACACTGAAGCTTTCTTT. It codes for CASSVDPGLNTEAFF.

The chain recombines TRBV5-1 with TRBJ1-1, with D possibly being TRBD1 (6 bases). The CDR3 extends over 16 amino acids. V was shortened by 0 bases and J by 3 bases, with 15 bases between the two germline ends. The germline gives CDR1 SGHRS, CDR2 YFSETQ. The CDR3 bases are TGCGCCAGCAGCTTGGGGGTTAGGGCAGGGGACACTGAAGCTTTCTTT. Its protein product is CASSLGVRAGDTEAFF.

The V and J genes are TRBV28 and TRBJ2-1; D might be TRBD1 (6 bases). V shed 5 bases and J shed 9 bases, with 20 bases lying between them. CDR3 length equals 15 residues. Germline V gene lookup returns CDR1 MDHEN and CDR2 SYDVKM. The CDR3 DNA reads as TGTGCCAGCAGTCCAGGGGTGGGGGTTTTGGGTGAGCAGTTCTTC. Its protein is CASSPGVGVLGEQFF. Variable domain in full (rest from reference TRBV28 and TRBJ2-1): DVKVTQSSRYLVKRTGEKVFLECVQDMDHENMFWYRQDPGLGLRLIYFSYDVKMKEKGDIPEGYSVSREKKERFSLILESASTNQTSMYLCASSPGVGVLGEQFFGPGTRLTVL.

The chain employs TRBV24-1 and TRBJ1-5, with D hard to call. The CDR3 is 14 amino acids. With 0 bases removed from V and 4 bases from J, the gap between germline ends came to 6 bases. CDR1 and CDR2 from the germline V gene are KGHDR and SFDVKD. CDR3 nucleotides: TGTGCCACCAGTGATTTGGCCTATAATCAGCCCCAGCATTTT. Protein sequence: CATSDLAYNQPQHF.

This rearrangement joins TRBV2 to TRBJ2-1, with a weak D call TRBD1 (6 bases). The CDR3 is 14 amino acids. Germline CDR1 is SNHLY and CDR2 is FYNNEI. V gave up 8 bases and J gave up 6 bases, with 17 bases separating them. In nucleotides, the CDR3 is TGTGCCAGCTGGAGGACAGTTACGGGCAATGAGCAGTTCTTC. It specifies CASWRTVTGNEQFF.

The V call is TRBV10-2, the J call TRBJ1-2; 9 bases are a match to TRBD1. Germline V gene data show CDR1 as WSHSY and CDR2 as SAAADI. The CDR3 consists of 13 residues. The V gene end was trimmed by 10 bases and the J gene end by 3 bases; junction bases not matched to a gene: 6. The CDR3 nucleotides read TGCGCCACTACACAGGGGGCGGACTATGGCTACACCTTC. Protein sequence: CATTQGADYGYTF.

The sample holds one count of this clone. This chain connects TRBV6-1 to TRBJ1-6; D is undetermined. The CDR3 contains 15 residues. Trimming left V 1 base short and J 0 bases short, with 4 bases between. Germline CDR1 is MNHNS and CDR2 is SASEGT. The CDR3 DNA reads as TGTGCCAGCAGTGAAGGGAGCTCCTATAATTCACCCCTCCACTTT. Its protein is CASSEGSSYNSPLHF.

J is TRBJ2-5 and V is TRBV28, with 9 bases identical to TRBD2. With V trimmed by 5 bases and J by 2 bases, 6 bases remained unmatched. Germline CDR1 and CDR2: MDHEN and SYDVKM. The CDR3 loop spans 15 amino acids. As DNA, the CDR3 is TGTGCCAGCAGTACAGCGACTAGCGGTCAAGAGACCCAGTACTTC. It encodes CASSTATSGQETQYF.

The CDR3 DNA reads as TGTGCCAGCAGATTTGGGACATCTGAGTATGGCTACACCTTC. Its translation: CASRFGTSEYGYTF. The rearrangement uses TRBV6-5 and TRBJ1-2; tentative D call: TRBD1 (6 bases). The ends were cut back, 6 bases at V and 5 bases at J, with 16 bases in the middle. The germline gives CDR1 MNHEY, CDR2 SVGAGI. This CDR3 spans 14 amino acids.

V gene TRBV30 combines with J gene TRBJ2-5, with TRBD1 identical over 11 bases. V lost 3 bases and J lost 5; bases outside the gene matches: 8. The CDR3 is 15 residues long. Germline V CDR1 and CDR2: GTSNPN, SVGIG (reference sequence). This chain's CDR3 is CAWRRGQGVEETQYF. For the CDR3, the DNA is TGTGCCTGGAGACGGGGACAGGGGGTCGAGGAGACCCAGTACTTC.

J is TRBJ2-5 and V is TRBV3-1 (or the pseudogene TRBV3-2), with TRBD2 matching 9 bases. CDR3 length: 15 residues. Germline assignment: CDR1 LGHDT and CDR2 YNNKEL (reference sequence). The trim removed 3 bases at V and 4 bases at J, leaving 6 bases unmatched. CDR3 DNA sequence: TGTGCCAGCAGCCAGGATTTAGCGGGAGTAGAGACCCAGTACTTC. Amino acid sequence: CASSQDLAGVETQYF.

The chain combines TRBV6-5 with TRBJ2-1; 11 bases are shared with TRBD1. Germline V gene lookup returns CDR1 MNHEY and CDR2 SVGAGI. The CDR3 is 15 amino acids. V dropped 6 bases and J dropped 8; count of bases not matched to a gene: 9. CDR3 loop: CASSLLGQGVDEQFF. DNA of the CDR3: TGTGCCAGCAGCCTCCTGGGACAGGGGGTCGATGAGCAGTTCTTC.

This chain uses TRBV27 with TRBJ1-6; 7 nucleotides agree with TRBD1. V lost 5 bases to trimming and J lost 9 bases; unmatched junction nucleotides: 7. This CDR3 region has 14 residues. Germline CDR1 reads MNHEY; CDR2 reads SMNVEV (reference sequence). The CDR3 spells CASSRETGFSPLHF. As DNA, the CDR3 is TGTGCCAGCAGTCGAGAGACAGGGTTTTCACCCCTCCACTTT.

This clone came up many times. The chain combines TRBV7-9 with TRBJ1-1; 12 bases match TRBD1. Germline CDR1 and CDR2: SEHNR and FQNEAQ (reference sequence). The junction had 6 bases not matched to a gene; V was cut back by 6 bases and J by 1 base. The CDR3 spans 16 residues. The CDR3 bases are TGTGCCAGCAGAGTAGGGACAGGGGGCAAGAACACTGAAGCTTTCTTT. Amino acid sequence: CASRVGTGGKNTEAFF.

In its sample, this clone was seen once. The chain joins TRBV3-1 (or the pseudogene TRBV3-2) to TRBJ2-3; D is possibly TRBD2 (5 bases). V gave up 2 bases and J gave up 2 bases, with 8 bases separating them. The germline CDR1 and CDR2 sequences are LGHDT and YNNKEL (reference sequence). The CDR3 runs to 14 residues. CDR3 in DNA: TGTGCCAGCAGCCAACGGACTCTCACAGATACGCAGTATTTT. Translating it yields CASSQRTLTDTQYF.

This sequence joins TRBV30 and TRBJ1-1; TRBD1 is a possible D gene (5 bases). The V gene lost 3 bases and the J gene lost 0 bases, with 8 bases spanning the gap. The CDR3 length is 13 residues. Looked up from germline, CDR1 is GTSNPN and CDR2 is SVGIG (reference sequence). The CDR3, as DNA: TGTGCCTGGAGGCAACAGGTGAACACTGAAGCTTTCTTT. Residues: CAWRQQVNTEAFF.

The gene calls are TRBV9 and TRBJ2-7, with D possibly being TRBD1 (5 bases). V lost 2 bases and J 3 bases, leaving 12 bases between the germline ends. Germline V CDR1 and CDR2: SGDLS, YYNGEE. The CDR3 contains 14 residues. Here the CDR3 DNA reads TGTGCCAGCAGCGTCAGGGTGGATGGCTACGAGCAGTACTTC. Residues: CASSVRVDGYEQYF.

The chain combines TRBV5-5 with TRBJ1-2, with 7 nucleotides matching TRBD1. V shed 0 bases and J 3 bases; nucleotides not matched to a gene: 11. Germline CDR1 SGHKS, CDR2 YYEKEE (reference sequence). The CDR3 runs to 17 residues. The CDR3 region has the DNA TGTGCCAGCAGCTTGGGGGATCTCCGACAGGGCTACTATGGCTACACCTTC. It encodes CASSLGDLRQGYYGYTF. Filled out from reference TRBV5-5 and TRBJ1-2, the complete variable domain reads DAGVTQSPTHLIKTRGQQVTLRCSPISGHKSVSWYQQVLGQGPQFIFQYYEKEERGRGNFPDRFSARQFPNYSSELNVNALLLGDSALYLCASSLGDLRQGYYGYTFGSGTRLTVV.

The V gene is TRBV28, the J gene TRBJ1-5; D is perhaps TRBD1 (5 bases). The CDR3 is made up of 14 amino acids. V lost 5 bases, J lost 5 bases, and 13 bases lay in between. CDR1 MDHEN and CDR2 SYDVKM come from the germline V gene. The CDR3 DNA sequence: TGTGCCAGCAGTGGACATGGGAATCATCAGCCCCAGCATTTT. Protein: CASSGHGNHQPQHF.

This clone was observed once. This chain connects TRBV28 to TRBJ2-3; 10 bases agree with TRBD1. This CDR3 contains 14 residues. In germline, CDR1 is MDHEN, CDR2 SYDVKM. V lost 5 bases to trimming and J lost 4 bases; unmatched junction nucleotides: 3. The CDR3 coding sequence is TGTGCCAGCAGTGGGACAGGGGCTGCAGATACGCAGTATTTT. Its protein product is CASSGTGAADTQYF.

The V gene is TRBV11-1, the J gene TRBJ1-1, with TRBD1 identical over 7 bases. Germline V CDR1 and CDR2: SGHAT, FQDESV (reference sequence). The CDR3 covers 12 residues. Trimming removed 5 bases from V and 12 bases from J; junction bases left unmatched: 9. The CDR3 coding sequence is TGTGCCAGCAGCCCAGACAGGGCTGTAACTTTCTTT. Amino acids: CASSPDRAVTFF. The whole variable domain, filled in from reference TRBV11-1 and TRBJ1-1, reads EAEVAQSPRYKITEKSQAVAFWCDPISGHATLYWYRQILGQGPELLVQFQDESVVDDSQLPKDRFSAERLKGVDSTLKIQPAELGDSAMYLCASSPDRAVTFFGQGTRLTVV.

This rearrangement joins TRBV9 to TRBJ1-3; D remains ambiguous. The germline V gene has CDR1 SGDLS and CDR2 YYNGEE. CDR3 length equals 14 residues. V was trimmed by 0 bases and J by 7 bases, leaving 11 bases between them. CDR3 bases: TGTGCCAGCAGCGTAGATGGGAGTTGGAACACCATATATTTT. This translates into CASSVDGSWNTIYF.